This T cell receptor beta chain derives from a study of Graves' ophthalmopathy and Graves' hyperthyroidism. Findings of the study overall: A majority of expanded thyroid clonotypes exceeding 0.001 frequency were likewise present in blood. The model's ophthalmopathy progression predictions had approximately 71% sensitivity and about 72% specificity.

This clonotype was seen more than once but under ten times. The antigen is unknown. Transcripts of RNA were the source for amplifying TCR beta CDR3 regions. Investigators did first-round RT-PCR with HTBI primers, then second-round multiplex PCR. MiXCR, run by TCRdb on the multiplex PCR reads, gives a single entry per CDR3 protein. The data contain about 1.1 million distinct CDR3 sequences, roughly two fifths of them seen just once; the ten biggest clones take up over 8.5%. The germline gives CDR1 SGHTA, CDR2 FQGNSA. Trimming at V came to 4 bases and at J to 2 bases, leaving 6 bases not matched to a gene. The CDR3 sequence is 16 residues long.

The source material was peripheral blood or thyroid tissue (not recorded which). The chain recombines TRBV7-2 with TRBJ2-2; TRBD2 matches at 8 bases. The source of this sequence is an adult man with Graves' hyperthyroidism. CDR3 protein: CASSSPGLVNTGELFF. The CDR3, as DNA: TGTGCCAGCAGCTCGCCGGGACTAGTAAACACCGGGGAGCTGTTTTTT.